The T cell receptor beta chain under discussion was sequenced for a study of T cells in Graves' hyperthyroidism and ophthalmopathy. In its sample, this clonotype was seen many times. The TCR beta CDR3 regions underwent amplification using RNA transcripts as the source. The HTBI set primed first-round TCR CDR3 RT-PCR. A single record per CDR3 protein comes from TCRdb applying MiXCR to the multiplex PCR reads. The repertoire holds approximately 320,000 distinct CDR3 sequences, with around 16% as singletons. V was clipped by 5 bases and J by 3 bases; unmatched bases: 7. CDR3 size: 15 residues. Sequencing used blood. The TCR comes from a man aged 25-45 years with Graves' hyperthyroidism. The chain employs TRBV12-3 or TRBV12-4 and TRBJ2-4, with 7 bases identical to TRBD2. The CDR3 reads CASSQLGGVKNIQYF. In DNA form, the CDR3 reads TGTGCCAGCAGTCAATTGGGGGGGGTCAAAAACATTCAGTACTTC.